This T cell receptor beta chain originates from a study of T cell responses to AZD1222 COVID-19 vaccine. As regards this clone: The target antigen is unknown.

TCRdb's copy holds only in-frame clones and misses some; the assay was immunoSEQ multiplex PCR. The sample has some 150,000 clones; approximately 90% are singletons. This CDR3 spans 13 amino acids. V shed 7 bases, J shed 5 bases, and the junction held 4 bases outside the gene matches. CDR1 is SGHRS and CDR2 is YFSETQ in the germline V gene. Study-level points and caveats: Reports indicate that nearly half of spike-specific TCRs are directed at unmutated variant regions. Among AZD1222 vaccinees, only five to seven were seropositive at baseline. Only after the peak T cell response were repertoires sampled.

The specimen was peripheral blood, collected 28 days after the second AZD1222 dose. The receptor's source is an adult who received the AZD1222 COVID-19 vaccine. The chain joins TRBV5-1 to TRBJ2-2, with 8 bases fitting TRBD1. CDR3 amino acids: CASDRQGTGELFF. The CDR3 nucleotides read TGCGCCAGCGACCGACAGGGGACCGGGGAGCTGTTTTTT.